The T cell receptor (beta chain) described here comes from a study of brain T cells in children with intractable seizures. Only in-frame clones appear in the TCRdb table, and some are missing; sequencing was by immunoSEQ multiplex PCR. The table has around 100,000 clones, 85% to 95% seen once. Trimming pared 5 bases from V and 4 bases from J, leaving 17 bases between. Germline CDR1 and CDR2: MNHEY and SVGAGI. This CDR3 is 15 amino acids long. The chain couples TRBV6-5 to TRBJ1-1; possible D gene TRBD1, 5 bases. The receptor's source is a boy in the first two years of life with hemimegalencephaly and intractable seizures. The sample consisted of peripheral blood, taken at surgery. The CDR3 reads CASSPTGGRGTEAFF. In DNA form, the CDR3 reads TGTGCCAGCAGTCCCACCGGGGGTCGGGGCACTGAAGCTTTCTTT.